A selection of T cell receptor beta chains follows, all from one sample in a study of control samples from healthy donors and cancer patients. Sequencing was performed with immunoSEQ multiplex PCR; in TCRdb, only in-frame clones are kept and a portion is missing. The table has 150,000 to 200,000 clones, 91% seen once; the top ten hold around 2.2%. What was sequenced was blood. All receptors derive from a woman aged 40 to 50 in good health. The CDR3 runs from the conserved cysteine through the conserved F or W. The D gene is left open where the match is weak.

TRBD2 | TRBV5-1 | 17 | CASSPGAASGGTDTQYF
NA | TRBV7-9 | 13 | CASSGNSGNTIYF
NA | TRBV7-2 | 15 | CASSSTGSPSDEQFF
NA | TRBV7-2 | 14 | CASSLAGGYNEQFF
TRBD1 | TRBV19 | 13 | CTPQTGGTDTQYF
NA | TRBV5-1 | 12 | CASSLGDYEQYF
NA | TRBV7-8 | 14 | CASSLDEGTETQYF
NA | TRBV4-1 | 15 | CASSQVGGPGNTIYF
TRBD1 | TRBV5-1 | 15 | CASSLPGTAYNEQFF
NA | TRBV11-2 | 14 | CASRKDGMNTEAFF
NA | TRBV10-2 | 13 | CASMGALYNEQFF
TRBD1 | TRBV5-6 | 14 | CASSFGQGTYEQYF
TRBD2 | TRBV11-3 | 16 | CASSPSTSGASSEQFF
NA | TRBV9 | 14 | CASSVLGDFEKLFF
NA | TRBV6-5 | 11 | CASSYYNTIYF
NA | TRBV9 | 14 | CASSVAAEYNEQFF
TRBD2 | TRBV29-1 | 17 | CSVDGTSGGSSYNEQFF
NA | TRBV6-5 | 12 | CATKTGSGEQYF